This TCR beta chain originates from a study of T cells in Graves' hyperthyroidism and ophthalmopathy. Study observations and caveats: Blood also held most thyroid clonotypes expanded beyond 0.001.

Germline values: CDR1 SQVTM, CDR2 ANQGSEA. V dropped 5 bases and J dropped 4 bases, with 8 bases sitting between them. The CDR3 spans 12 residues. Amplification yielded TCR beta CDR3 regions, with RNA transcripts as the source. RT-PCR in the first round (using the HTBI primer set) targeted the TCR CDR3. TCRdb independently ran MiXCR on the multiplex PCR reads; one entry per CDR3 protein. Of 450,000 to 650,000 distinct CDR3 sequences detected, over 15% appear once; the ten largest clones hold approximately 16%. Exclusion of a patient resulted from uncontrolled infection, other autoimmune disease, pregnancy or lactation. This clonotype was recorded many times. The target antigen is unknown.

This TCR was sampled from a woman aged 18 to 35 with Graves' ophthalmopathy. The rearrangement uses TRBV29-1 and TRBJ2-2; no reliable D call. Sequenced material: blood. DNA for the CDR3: TGCAGCGTTTCCGACGTCACCGGGGAGCTGTTTTTT. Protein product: CSVSDVTGELFF.